This TCR beta chain was sequenced during a study of human T cells and chemical hapten exposure. Study results and caveats: After DPC sensitization, TCRs above 1 in 1000 frequency showed no change.

TCRdb re-analysed the RACE reads in MiXCR, keeping a single row per CDR3 protein. The sample has 55,000 to 75,000 distinct CDR3 sequences; about 7% are singletons. Regarding time point: pre-sensitization, week 0. Indicated treatment: therapeutic diphenylcyclopropenone sensitization with weekly scalp DPC. Trimming stripped 4 bases from V and 0 bases from J, with 18 bases between. The CDR3 has 17 residues. From germline, CDR1 is SGHVS and CDR2 FNYEAQ. In regard to this clonotype: Its antigen is not identified.

The specimen was whole blood, collected in connection with sensitization to the hapten diphenylcyclopropenone (DPC). The origin of this receptor is a woman aged 30 to 39 with alopecia areata. Some clones in this sample may be carry-over from other donors' samples. The chain uses TRBV7-6 and TRBJ1-2; D perhaps matches TRBD1 (6 bases). The CDR3 DNA reads TGTGCCAGCAGCTCCCCGGACAGCCTAAGTACTAACTATGGCTACACCTTC. Its protein product is CASSSPDSLSTNYGYTF.